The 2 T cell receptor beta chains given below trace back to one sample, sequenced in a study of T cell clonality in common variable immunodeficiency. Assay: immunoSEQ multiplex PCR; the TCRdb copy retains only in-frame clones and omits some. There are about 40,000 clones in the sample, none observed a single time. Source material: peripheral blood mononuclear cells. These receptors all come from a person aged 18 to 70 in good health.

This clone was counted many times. The covered CDR3 bases are TGCGCCAGCGAGCGAATGGTGACTGAA. The encoded protein is CASERMVTE. The whole CDR3 is CASERMVTEAFF. The V gene is TRBV23-1, the J gene TRBJ1-1, with D hard to call. The read stops 3 residues short of the end of the CDR3; the missing end is completed from the germline J gene. TRBV23-1 is an ORF; its function is uncertain. The CDR3 covers 12 residues. Trimming stripped 8 bases from V and 5 bases from J, with 12 bases between.

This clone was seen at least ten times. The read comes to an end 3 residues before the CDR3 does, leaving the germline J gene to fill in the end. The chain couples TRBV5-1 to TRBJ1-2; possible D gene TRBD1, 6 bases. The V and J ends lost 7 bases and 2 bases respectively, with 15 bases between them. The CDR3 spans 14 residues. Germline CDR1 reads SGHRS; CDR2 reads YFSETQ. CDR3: CASGEGEANYGYTF. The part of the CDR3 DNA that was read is TGCGCCAGCGGGGAGGGGGAGGCCAACTATGGC. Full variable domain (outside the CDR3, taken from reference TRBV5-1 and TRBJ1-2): KAGVTQTPRYLIKTRGQQVTLSCSPISGHRSVSWYQQTPGQGLQFLFEYFSETQRNKGNFPGRFSGRQFSNSRSEMNVSTLELGDSALYLCASGEGEANYGYTFGSGTRLTVV.